This T cell receptor beta chain was identified in a study of blood T cells in healthy people across ages. Study results and limitations: Across the age range, TCR beta diversity per million T cells fell in a roughly linear way.

A second PCR of about 7 to 12 cycles used a sample-barcoded 5' primer and a J-beta primer mix. TCRdb passed the 5' RACE reads through MiXCR, listing each CDR3 protein once. The sample includes 1.5 million to 2 million distinct CDR3 sequences, approximately 30% of them seen just once. Every donor contributed approximately 10 milliliters of peripheral blood by blood draw. The table lists this clonotype with many counts. Its specificity is unknown. The CDR3 is 11 residues long. Losses at the gene ends were 10 bases for V and 12 bases for J; bases not matched to a gene: 7. Germline V lookup: CDR1 SNHLY, CDR2 FYNNEI.

The source of this sequence is a woman aged 25 to 39 in good health. This chain connects TRBV2 to TRBJ2-1, with 9 positions matching TRBD1. The specimen was blood. Here the CDR3 DNA reads TGTGCCACCGGGGACAGGGACGGGCAGTTCTTC. Amino acid sequence: CATGDRDGQFF. Complete variable domain (other parts from reference TRBV2 and TRBJ2-1): EPEVTQTPSHQVTQMGQEVILRCVPISNHLYFYWYRQILGQKVEFLVSFYNNEISEKSEIFDDQFSVERPDGSNFTLKIRSTKLEDSAMYFCATGDRDGQFFGPGTRLTVL.